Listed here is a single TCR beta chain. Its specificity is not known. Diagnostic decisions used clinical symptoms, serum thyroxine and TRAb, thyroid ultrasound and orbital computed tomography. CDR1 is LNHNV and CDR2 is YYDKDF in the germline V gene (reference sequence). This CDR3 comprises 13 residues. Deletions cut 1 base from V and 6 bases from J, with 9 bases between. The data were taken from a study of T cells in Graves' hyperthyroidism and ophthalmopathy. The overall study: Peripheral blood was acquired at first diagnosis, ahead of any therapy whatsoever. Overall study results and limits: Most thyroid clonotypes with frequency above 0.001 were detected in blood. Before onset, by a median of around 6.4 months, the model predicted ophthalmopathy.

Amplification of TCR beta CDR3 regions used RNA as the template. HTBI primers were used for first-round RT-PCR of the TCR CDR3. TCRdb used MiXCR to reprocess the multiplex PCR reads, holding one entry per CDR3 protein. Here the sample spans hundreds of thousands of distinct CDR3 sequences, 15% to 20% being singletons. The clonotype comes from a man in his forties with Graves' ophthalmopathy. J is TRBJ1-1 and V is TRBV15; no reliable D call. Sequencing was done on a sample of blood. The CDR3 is CATSRGEGPEAFF. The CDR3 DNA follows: TGTGCCACCAGCAGAGGAGAAGGCCCTGAAGCTTTCTTT.